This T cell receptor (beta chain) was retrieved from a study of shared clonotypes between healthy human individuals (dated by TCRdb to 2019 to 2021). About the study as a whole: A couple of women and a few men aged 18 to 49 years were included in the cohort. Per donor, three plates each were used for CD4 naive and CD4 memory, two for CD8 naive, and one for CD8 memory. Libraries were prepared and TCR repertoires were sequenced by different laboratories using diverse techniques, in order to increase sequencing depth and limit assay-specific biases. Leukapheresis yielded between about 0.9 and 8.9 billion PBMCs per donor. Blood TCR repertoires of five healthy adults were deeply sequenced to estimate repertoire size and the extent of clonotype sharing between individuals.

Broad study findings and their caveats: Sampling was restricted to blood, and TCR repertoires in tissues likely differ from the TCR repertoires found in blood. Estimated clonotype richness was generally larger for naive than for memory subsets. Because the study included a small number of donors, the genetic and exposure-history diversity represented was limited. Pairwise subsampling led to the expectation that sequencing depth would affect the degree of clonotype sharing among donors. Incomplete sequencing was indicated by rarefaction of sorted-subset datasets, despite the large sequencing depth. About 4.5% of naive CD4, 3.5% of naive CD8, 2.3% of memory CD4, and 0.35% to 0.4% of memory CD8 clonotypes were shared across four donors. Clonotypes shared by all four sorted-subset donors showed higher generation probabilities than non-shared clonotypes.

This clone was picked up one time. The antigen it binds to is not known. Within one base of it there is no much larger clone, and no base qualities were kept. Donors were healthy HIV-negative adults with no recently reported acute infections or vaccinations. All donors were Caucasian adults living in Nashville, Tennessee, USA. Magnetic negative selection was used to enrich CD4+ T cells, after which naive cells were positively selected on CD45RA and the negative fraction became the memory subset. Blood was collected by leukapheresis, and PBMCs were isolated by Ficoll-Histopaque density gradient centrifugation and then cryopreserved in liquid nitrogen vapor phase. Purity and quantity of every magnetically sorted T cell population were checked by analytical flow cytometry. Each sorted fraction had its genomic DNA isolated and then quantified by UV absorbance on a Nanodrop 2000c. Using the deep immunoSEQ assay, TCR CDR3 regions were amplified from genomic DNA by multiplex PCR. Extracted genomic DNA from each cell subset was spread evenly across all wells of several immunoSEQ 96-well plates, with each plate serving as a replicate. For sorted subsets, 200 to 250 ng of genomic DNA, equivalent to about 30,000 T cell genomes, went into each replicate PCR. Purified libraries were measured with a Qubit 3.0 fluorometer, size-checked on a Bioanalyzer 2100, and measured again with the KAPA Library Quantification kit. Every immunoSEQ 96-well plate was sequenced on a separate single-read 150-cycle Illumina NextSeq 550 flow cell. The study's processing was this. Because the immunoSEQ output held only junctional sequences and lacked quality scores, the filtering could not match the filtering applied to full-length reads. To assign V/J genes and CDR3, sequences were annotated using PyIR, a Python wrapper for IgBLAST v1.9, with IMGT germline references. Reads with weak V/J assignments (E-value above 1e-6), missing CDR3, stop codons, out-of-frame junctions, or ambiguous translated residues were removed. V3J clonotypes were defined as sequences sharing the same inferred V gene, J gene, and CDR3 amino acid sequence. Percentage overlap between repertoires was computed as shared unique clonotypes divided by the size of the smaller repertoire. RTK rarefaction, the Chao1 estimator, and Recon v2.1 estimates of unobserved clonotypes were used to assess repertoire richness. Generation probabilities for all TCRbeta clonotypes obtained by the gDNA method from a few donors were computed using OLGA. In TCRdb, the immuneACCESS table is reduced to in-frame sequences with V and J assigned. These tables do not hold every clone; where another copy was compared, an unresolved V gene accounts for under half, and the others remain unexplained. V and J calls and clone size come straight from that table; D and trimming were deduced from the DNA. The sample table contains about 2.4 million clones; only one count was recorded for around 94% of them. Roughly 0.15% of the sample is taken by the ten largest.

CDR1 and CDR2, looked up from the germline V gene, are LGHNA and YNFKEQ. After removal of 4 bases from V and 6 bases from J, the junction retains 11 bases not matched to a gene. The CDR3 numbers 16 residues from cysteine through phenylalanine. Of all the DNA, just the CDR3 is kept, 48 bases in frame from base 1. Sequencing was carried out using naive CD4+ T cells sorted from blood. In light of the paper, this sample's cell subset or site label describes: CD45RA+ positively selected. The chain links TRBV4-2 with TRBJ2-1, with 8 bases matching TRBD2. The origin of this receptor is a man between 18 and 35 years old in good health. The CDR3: CASSPRGSGGLNEQFF. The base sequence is TGTGCCAGCAGCCCCCGGGGGAGCGGGGGACTCAATGAGCAGTTCTTC.